This T cell receptor (beta chain) stems from a study of beta chain features in type 1 diabetes. Of the isolated RNA, all was reverse transcribed, and so the sequenced material was expressed TCRB transcripts. The repertoire was sequenced with immunoSEQ multiplex PCR; TCRdb's copy has only in-frame clones and lacks some. The sample holds 900,000 or so clones, about a sixth seen once. This clone showed up just a few times. V lost 2 bases and J lost 3; bases outside the gene matches: 2. CDR1 is MNHEY and CDR2 is SVGAGI in the germline V gene. The CDR3 length is 14 residues. This clonotype was obtained from a woman younger than 30 in good health. The sample comprised naive CD4+ T cells from blood. This chain uses TRBV6-5 with TRBJ1-1; 8 bases agree with TRBD1. For the CDR3, the DNA is TGTGCCAGCAGTTACCCGACAGGGGACACTGAAGCTTTCTTT. Amino acid sequence: CASSYPTGDTEAFF.